This TCR beta chain derives from a study of blood T cell repertoires in COVID-19. Study information: The United States, Italy and Spain provided the acute and convalescent COVID-19 samples. From T cells, B-cell-depleted T cells, or PBMCs came the material, which was cDNA or gDNA.

Trimming removed 6 bases from V and 5 bases from J; junction bases left unmatched: 8. The germline CDR1 and CDR2 sequences are SGHNT and YENEEA. The CDR3 consists of 15 residues. In the authors' methods: Estimation of nucleated cell counts relied on the amplification of reference gene primers. TCRdb keeps only in-frame clones here, not all; method: immunoSEQ multiplex PCR. The V and J calls and clone size were taken over from that table, and D and trimming were inferred from the DNA. The table records hundreds of thousands of clones, approximately 90% of them present only once. The sequence was obtained from a woman aged 18-35 years who had recovered from COVID-19. The rearrangement joins TRBV11-3 to TRBJ2-2; 8 bases map to TRBD1. Sequencing input: peripheral blood. Written as DNA, the CDR3 is TGTGCCAGCAGTTTCGGGACAGGCAGGACCGGGGAGCTGTTTTTT. Protein product: CASSFGTGRTGELFF.